Presented here are 9 T cell receptor beta chains from one specimen sequenced in a study of cytomegalovirus exposure and HLA in healthy donors. Produced via immunoSEQ multiplex PCR; TCRdb's table is partial and in-frame only. Counted here are 100,000 to 150,000 clones, approximately 95% occurring once; the ten biggest clones make up 1.5% to 2%. Sequencing was performed on PBMCs. Receptors originate from a man aged 18 to 29 in good health and CMV-seronegative.

V usage is TRBV5-1 and J usage is TRBJ2-5; possible D gene TRBD2, 6 bases. The germline V and J ends were trimmed by 6 bases and 3 bases, with 18 bases remaining between them. The V gene's germline CDR1 is SGHRS and CDR2 YFSETQ. This CDR3 comprises 15 residues. CDR3: CASILRRGAEETQYF. Here the CDR3 DNA reads TGCGCCAGCATCCTAAGGAGGGGAGCAGAAGAGACCCAGTACTTC.

This clone was counted only a few times. The J gene is TRBJ2-7, the V gene TRBV6-5; TRBD2 matches at 9 bases. This CDR3 is built from 16 residues. Germline CDR1 MNHEY, CDR2 SVGAGI. Trimming cost V 4 bases and J 2 bases; bases outside gene matches: 9. The CDR3 DNA sequence: TGTGCCAGCAGTTCCCTGACTAGCGGAATAACCTACGAGCAGTACTTC. Its protein product is CASSSLTSGITYEQYF.

This sequence joins TRBV30 and TRBJ2-1; D uncertain. The V gene lost 0 bases and the J gene lost 9 bases, with 9 bases spanning the gap. Looked up from germline, CDR1 is GTSNPN and CDR2 is SVGIG (reference sequence). This CDR3 has 12 residues. CDR3 region: CAWSVSALEQFF. The CDR3 DNA is TGTGCCTGGAGTGTAAGCGCCCTTGAGCAGTTCTTC.

J is TRBJ1-1 and V is TRBV27; D uncertain. Germline CDR1 is MNHEY and CDR2 is SMNVEV (reference sequence). The CDR3 loop spans 14 amino acids. Trimming stripped 6 bases from V and 2 bases from J, with 13 bases between. The CDR3 is CASRPGLINTEAFF. In DNA form, the CDR3 reads TGTGCCAGCAGGCCCGGACTGATCAACACTGAAGCTTTCTTT.

This rearrangement joins TRBV6-5 to TRBJ2-5; D gene unclear. Trimming took off 2 bases at V and 5 bases at J, with 3 bases between the two ends. This CDR3 has 11 residues. CDR1 and CDR2 from the germline V gene are MNHEY and SVGAGI. The CDR3 sequence is CASSYRETQYF. The DNA of the CDR3 is TGTGCCAGCAGTTACCGGGAGACCCAGTACTTC.

The chain combines TRBV9 with TRBJ2-1, with D unclear. CDR3 length equals 15 residues. With 2 bases removed from V and 7 bases from J, the gap between germline ends came to 16 bases. Germline CDR1 SGDLS, CDR2 YYNGEE. The CDR3 loop reads CASSVANPPQNEQFF. The CDR3 DNA reads TGTGCCAGCAGCGTCGCCAATCCACCTCAGAATGAGCAGTTCTTC. The full variable domain, completed using reference TRBV9 and TRBJ2-1, is DSGVTQTPKHLITATGQRVTLRCSPRSGDLSVYWYQQSLDQGLQFLIQYYNGEERAKGNILERFSAQQFPDLHSELNLSSLELGDSALYFCASSVANPPQNEQFFGPGTRLTVL.

V usage is TRBV27 and J usage is TRBJ2-5; possibly TRBD1 for D (5 bases). Looked up from germline, CDR1 is MNHEY and CDR2 is SMNVEV (reference sequence). V gave up 6 bases and J gave up 0 bases, with 14 bases separating them. The CDR3 runs 15 residues. The CDR3 loop reads CASSPSGWYQETQYF. The CDR3 DNA reads as TGTGCCAGCAGCCCTTCAGGGTGGTACCAAGAGACCCAGTACTTC.

The chain carries TRBV27 and TRBJ2-1; the match to TRBD2 covers 7 bases. This CDR3 has 14 residues. V shed 2 bases and J 7 bases; nucleotides not matched to a gene: 5. CDR1 is MNHEY and CDR2 is SMNVEV in the germline V gene (reference sequence). The CDR3 loop is CASSLAGAGNEQFF. CDR3 coding DNA: TGTGCCAGCAGTTTAGCGGGAGCTGGGAATGAGCAGTTCTTC.

The V gene is TRBV13, the J gene TRBJ2-2; no reliable D call. V lost 7 bases and J 3 bases, leaving 15 bases between the germline ends. The CDR3 has 15 amino acids. Germline CDR1 is PRHDT and CDR2 is FYEKMQ (reference sequence). CDR3 amino acids: CASTRQLSYTGELFF. The CDR3 DNA reads as TGTGCCAGCACTCGCCAACTATCTTACACCGGGGAGCTGTTTTTT.